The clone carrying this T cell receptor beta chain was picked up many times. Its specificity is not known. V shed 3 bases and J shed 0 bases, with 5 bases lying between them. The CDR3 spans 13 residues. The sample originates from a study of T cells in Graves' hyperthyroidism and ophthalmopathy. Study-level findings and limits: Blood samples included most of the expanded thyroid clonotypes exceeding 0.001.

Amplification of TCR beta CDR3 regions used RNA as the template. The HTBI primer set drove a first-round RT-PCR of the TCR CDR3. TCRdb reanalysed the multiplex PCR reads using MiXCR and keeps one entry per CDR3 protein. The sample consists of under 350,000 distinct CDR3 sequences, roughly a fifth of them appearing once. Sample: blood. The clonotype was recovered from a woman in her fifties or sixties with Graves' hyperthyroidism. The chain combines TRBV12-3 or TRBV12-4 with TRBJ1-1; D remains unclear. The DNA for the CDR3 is TGTGCCAGCAGTTTCAGAGTGAACACTGAAGCTTTCTTT. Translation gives CASSFRVNTEAFF.